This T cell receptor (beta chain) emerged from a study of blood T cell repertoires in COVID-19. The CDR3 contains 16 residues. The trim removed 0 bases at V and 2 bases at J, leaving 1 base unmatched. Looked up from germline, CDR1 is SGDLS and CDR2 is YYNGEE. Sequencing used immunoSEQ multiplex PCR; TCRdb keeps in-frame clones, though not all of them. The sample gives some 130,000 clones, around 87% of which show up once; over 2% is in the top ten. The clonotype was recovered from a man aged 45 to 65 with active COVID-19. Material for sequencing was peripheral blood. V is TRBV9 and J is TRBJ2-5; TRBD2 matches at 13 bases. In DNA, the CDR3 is TGTGCCAGCAGCGTAGGGACTAGCGGGGGACAAGAGACCCAGTACTTC. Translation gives CASSVGTSGGQETQYF.